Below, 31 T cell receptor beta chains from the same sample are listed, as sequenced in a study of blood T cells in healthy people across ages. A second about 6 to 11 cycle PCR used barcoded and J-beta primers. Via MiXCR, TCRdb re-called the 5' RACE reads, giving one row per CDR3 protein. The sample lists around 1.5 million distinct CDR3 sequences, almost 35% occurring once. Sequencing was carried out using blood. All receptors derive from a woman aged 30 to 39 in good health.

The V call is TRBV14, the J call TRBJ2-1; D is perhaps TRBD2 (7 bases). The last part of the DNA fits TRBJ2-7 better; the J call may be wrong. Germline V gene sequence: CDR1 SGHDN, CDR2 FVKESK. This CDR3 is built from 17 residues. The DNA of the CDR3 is TGTGCCAGCAGCCACATACAGGGAGGGTTCTCCTACAATGAGCAGTACTTC. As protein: CASSHIQGGFSYNEQYF.

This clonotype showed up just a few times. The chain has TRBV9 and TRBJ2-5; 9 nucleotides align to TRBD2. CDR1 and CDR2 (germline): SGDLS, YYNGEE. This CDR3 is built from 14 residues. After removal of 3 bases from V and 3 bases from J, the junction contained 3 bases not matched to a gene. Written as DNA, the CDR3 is TGTGCCAGCAGCGCCCAGCGGGGGGAAGAGACCCAGTACTTC. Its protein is CASSAQRGEETQYF.

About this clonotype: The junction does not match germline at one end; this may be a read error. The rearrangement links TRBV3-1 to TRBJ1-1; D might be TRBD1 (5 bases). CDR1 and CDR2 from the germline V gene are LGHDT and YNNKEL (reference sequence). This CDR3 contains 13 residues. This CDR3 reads CTSSHLGQAEAFF. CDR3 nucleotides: TGTACCAGCAGCCACCTTGGACAAGCAGAAGCTTTCTTT.

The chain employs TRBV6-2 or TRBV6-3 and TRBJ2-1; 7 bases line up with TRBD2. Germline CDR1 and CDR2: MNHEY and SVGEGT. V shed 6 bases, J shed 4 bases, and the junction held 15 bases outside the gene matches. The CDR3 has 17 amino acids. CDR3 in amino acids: CASSPLPGGRDYNEQFF. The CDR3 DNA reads TGTGCCAGCAGCCCTCTCCCTGGGGGGAGGGATTACAATGAGCAGTTCTTC.

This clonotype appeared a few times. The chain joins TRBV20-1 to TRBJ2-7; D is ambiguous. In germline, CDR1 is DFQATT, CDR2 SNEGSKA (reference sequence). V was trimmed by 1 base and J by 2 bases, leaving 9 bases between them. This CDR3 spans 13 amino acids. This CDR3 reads CSARVGATYEQYF. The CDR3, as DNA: TGCAGTGCTAGAGTAGGAGCGACCTACGAGCAGTACTTC.

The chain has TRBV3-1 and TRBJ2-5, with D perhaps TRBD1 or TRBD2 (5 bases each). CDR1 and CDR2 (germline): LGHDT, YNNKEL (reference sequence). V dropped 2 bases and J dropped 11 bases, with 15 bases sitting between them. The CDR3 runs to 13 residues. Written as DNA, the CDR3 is TGTGCCAGCAGCCAATTCCGAGGGGCGGCGCAGTACTTC. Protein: CASSQFRGAAQYF.

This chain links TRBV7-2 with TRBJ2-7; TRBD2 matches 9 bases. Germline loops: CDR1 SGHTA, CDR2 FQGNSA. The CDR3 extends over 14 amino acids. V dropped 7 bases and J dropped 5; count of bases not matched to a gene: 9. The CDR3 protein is CASTPAGGPHEQYF. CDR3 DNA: TGTGCCAGCACGCCGGCGGGAGGGCCCCACGAGCAGTACTTC.

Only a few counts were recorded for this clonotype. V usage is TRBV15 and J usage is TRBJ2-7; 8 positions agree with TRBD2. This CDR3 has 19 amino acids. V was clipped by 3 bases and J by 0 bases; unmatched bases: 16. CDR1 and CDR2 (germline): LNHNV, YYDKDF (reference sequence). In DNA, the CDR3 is TGTGCCACCAGCAGTTCGACTAGCGCCCTGAAGTGGGCCTCCTACGAGCAGTACTTC. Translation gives CATSSSTSALKWASYEQYF.

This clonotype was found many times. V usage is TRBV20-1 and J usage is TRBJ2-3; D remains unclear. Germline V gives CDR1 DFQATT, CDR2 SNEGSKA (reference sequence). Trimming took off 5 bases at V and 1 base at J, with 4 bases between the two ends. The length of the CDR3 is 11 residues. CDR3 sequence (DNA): TGCAGTGCTGATGGCACAGATACGCAGTATTTT. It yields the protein CSADGTDTQYF.

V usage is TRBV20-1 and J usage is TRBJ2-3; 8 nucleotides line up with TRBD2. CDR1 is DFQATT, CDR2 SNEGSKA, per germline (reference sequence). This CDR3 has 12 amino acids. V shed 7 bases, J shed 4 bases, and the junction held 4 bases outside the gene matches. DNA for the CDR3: TGCAGTGGCGAGACTAGCGCAGATACGCAGTATTTT. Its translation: CSGETSADTQYF.

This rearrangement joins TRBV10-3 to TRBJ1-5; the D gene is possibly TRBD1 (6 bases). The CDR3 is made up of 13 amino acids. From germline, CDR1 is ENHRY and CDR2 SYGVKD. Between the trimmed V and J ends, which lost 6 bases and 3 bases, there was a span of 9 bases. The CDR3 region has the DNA TGTGCCATCAGACAGGGATTCAATCAGCCCCAGCATTTT. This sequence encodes CAIRQGFNQPQHF.

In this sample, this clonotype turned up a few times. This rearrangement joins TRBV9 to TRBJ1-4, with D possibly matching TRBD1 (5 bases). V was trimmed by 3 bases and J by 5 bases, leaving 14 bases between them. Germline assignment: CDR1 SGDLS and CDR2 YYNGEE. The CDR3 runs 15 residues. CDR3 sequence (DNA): TGTGCCAGCAGCGCCGGGGTTCGACAGAATGAAAAACTGTTTTTT. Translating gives CASSAGVRQNEKLFF.

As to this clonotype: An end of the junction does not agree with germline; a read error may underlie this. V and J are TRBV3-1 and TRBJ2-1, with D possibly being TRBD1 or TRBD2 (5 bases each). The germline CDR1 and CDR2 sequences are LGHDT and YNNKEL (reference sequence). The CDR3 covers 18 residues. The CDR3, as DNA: TGTGCCAGCAGCCCCGCCTTGGGGCGGGCAAGCTCCTACAGTGAGCAGTTCTTC. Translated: CASSPALGRASSYSEQFF.

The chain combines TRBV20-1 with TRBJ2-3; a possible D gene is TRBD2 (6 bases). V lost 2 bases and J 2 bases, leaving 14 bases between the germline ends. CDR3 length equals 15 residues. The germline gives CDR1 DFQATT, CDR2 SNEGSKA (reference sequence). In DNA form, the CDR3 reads TGCAGTGCTAGACCGGGGGACTCCTACACAGATACGCAGTATTTT. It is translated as CSARPGDSYTDTQYF.

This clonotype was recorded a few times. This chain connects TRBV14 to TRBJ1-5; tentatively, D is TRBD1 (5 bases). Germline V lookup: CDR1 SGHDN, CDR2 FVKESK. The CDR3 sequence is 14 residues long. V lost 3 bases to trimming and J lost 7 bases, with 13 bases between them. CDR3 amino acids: CASSQGPGYQPQHF. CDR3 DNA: TGTGCCAGCAGCCAGGGCCCAGGGTACCAGCCCCAGCATTTT.

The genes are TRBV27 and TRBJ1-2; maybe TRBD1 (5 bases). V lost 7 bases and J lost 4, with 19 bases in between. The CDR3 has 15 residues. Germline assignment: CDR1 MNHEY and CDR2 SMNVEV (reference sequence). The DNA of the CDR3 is TGTGCCAGCACCCAGACGGGACTGGGGGTCTATGGCTACACCTTC. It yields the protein CASTQTGLGVYGYTF.

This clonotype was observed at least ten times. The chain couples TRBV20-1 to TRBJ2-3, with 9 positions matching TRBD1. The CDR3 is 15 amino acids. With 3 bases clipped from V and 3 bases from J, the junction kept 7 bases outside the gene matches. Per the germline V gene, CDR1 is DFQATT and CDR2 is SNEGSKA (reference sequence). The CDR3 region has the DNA TGCAGTGCTAGGACAGGGGGTTCGAGGACAGATACGCAGTATTTT. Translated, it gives CSARTGGSRTDTQYF.

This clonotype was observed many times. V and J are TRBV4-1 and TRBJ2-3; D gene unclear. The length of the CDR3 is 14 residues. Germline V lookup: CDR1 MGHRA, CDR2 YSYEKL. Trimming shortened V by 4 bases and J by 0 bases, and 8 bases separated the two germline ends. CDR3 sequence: CASSRSPSTDTQYF. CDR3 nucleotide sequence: TGCGCCAGCAGCCGCTCGCCCAGCACAGATACGCAGTATTTT.

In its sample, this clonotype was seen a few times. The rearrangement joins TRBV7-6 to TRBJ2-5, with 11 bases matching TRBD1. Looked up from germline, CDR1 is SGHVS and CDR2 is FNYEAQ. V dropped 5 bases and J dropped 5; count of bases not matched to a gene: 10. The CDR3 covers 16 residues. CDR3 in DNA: TGTGCCAGCAGCCGCACCGGGACAGGGGGACGGGAGACCCAGTACTTC. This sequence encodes CASSRTGTGGRETQYF.

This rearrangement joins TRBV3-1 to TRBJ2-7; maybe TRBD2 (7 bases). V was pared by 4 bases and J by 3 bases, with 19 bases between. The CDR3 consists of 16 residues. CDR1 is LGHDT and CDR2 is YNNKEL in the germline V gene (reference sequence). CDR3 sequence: CASSPLVGGALYEQYF. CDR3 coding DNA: TGTGCCAGCAGCCCACTCGTTGGGGGGGCCCTCTACGAGCAGTACTTC.

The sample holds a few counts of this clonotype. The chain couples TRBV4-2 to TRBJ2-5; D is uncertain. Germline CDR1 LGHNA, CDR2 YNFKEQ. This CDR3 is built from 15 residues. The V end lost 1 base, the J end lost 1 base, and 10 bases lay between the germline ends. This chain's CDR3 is CASSQGDGLQETQYF. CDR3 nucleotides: TGTGCCAGCAGCCAAGGGGATGGGCTCCAAGAGACCCAGTACTTC.

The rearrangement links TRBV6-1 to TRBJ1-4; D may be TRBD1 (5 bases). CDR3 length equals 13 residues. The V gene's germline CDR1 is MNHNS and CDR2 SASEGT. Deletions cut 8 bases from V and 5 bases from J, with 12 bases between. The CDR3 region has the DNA TGTGCCAGCTTGGACATGATCAATGAAAAACTGTTTTTT. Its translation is CASLDMINEKLFF.

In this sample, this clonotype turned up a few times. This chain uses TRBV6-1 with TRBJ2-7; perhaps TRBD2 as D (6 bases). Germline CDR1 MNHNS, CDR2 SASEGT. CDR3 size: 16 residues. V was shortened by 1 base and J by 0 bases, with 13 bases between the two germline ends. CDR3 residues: CASSEGWRDLSYEQYF. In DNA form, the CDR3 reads TGTGCCAGCAGTGAAGGTTGGCGGGACCTCTCCTACGAGCAGTACTTC.

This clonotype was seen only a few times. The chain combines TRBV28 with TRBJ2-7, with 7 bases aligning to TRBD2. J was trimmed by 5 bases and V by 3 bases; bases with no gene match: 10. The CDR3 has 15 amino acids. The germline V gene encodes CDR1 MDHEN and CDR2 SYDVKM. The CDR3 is CASSFRRELFNEQYF. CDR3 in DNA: TGTGCCAGCAGTTTTAGGCGGGAGCTCTTTAACGAGCAGTACTTC.

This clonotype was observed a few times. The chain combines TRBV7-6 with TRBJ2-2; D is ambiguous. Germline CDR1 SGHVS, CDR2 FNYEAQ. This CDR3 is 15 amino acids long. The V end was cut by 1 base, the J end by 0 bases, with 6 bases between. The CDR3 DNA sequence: TGTGCCAGCAGCTTAGAACGTACGAACACCGGGGAGCTGTTTTTT. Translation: CASSLERTNTGELFF.

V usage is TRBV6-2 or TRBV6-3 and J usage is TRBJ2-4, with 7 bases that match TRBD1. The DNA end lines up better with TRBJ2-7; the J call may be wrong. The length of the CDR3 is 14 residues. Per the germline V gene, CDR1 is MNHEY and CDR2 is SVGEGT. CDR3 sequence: CASSYKGASYEQYF. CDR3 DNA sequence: TGTGCCAGCAGTTACAAGGGGGCATCCTACGAGCAGTACTTC.

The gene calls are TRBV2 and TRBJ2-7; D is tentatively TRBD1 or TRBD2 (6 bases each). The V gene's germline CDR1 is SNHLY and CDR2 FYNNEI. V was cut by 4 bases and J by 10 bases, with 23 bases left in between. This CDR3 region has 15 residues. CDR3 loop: CASSVGLEGGLDQYF. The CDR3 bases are TGTGCCAGCAGTGTCGGCTTGGAGGGGGGATTGGACCAGTACTTC.

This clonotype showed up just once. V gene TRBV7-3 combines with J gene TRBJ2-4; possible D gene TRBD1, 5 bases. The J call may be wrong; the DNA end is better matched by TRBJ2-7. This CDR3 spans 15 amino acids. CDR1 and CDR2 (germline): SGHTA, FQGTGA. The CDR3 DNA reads TGTGCCAGCAGCCCAGGGATTTTGGGAACCTACGAGCAGTACTTC. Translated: CASSPGILGTYEQYF.

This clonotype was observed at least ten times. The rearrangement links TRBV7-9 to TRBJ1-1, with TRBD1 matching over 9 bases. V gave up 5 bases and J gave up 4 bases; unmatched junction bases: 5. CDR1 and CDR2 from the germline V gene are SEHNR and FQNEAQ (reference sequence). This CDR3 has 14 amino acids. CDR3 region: CASSKGQGSTEAFF. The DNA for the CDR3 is TGTGCCAGCAGCAAAGGACAGGGGTCCACTGAAGCTTTCTTT.

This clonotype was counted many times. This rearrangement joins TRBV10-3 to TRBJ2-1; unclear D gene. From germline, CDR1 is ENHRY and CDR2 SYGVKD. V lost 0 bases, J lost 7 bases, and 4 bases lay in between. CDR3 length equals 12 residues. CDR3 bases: TGTGCCATCAGTGAGTCGCGGAATGAGCAGTTCTTC. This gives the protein CAISESRNEQFF.

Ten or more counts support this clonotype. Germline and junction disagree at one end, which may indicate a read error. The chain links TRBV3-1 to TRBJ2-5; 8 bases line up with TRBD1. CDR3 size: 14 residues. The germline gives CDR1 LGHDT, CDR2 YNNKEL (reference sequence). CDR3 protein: CASSQGTGQETQYF. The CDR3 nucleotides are TGCGCCAGCAGCCAAGGGACAGGACAAGAGACCCAGTACTTC.